A single sample gave rise to the 9 T cell receptor beta chains below, sequenced in a study of cytomegalovirus exposure and HLA in healthy donors. A multiplex PCR was run with 60 Vbeta primers and 13 Jbeta primers. Only in-frame clones appear in the TCRdb table, and some are missing; sequencing was by immunoSEQ multiplex PCR. The sample holds about 200,000 clones, 60% to 80% seen once. Input material: PBMCs. These receptors were obtained from a young man in good health and CMV-seronegative.

This chain joins TRBV11-2 and TRBJ1-1, with a tentative D call TRBD1 (5 bases). Per the germline V gene, CDR1 is SGHAT and CDR2 is FQNNGV. The CDR3 is 15 amino acids. The V end was cut by 5 bases, the J end by 5 bases, with 18 bases between. CDR3 amino acids: CASSPTGGGGTEAFF. The CDR3 nucleotides read TGTGCCAGCAGCCCGACCGGGGGAGGTGGAACTGAAGCTTTCTTT.

This clone has a handful of counts. V and J are TRBV28 and TRBJ2-1; 11 bases map to TRBD1. This CDR3 is built from 15 residues. The V segment lost 4 bases and the J segment 8 bases; nucleotides outside the gene matches: 7. Germline V gives CDR1 MDHEN, CDR2 SYDVKM. CDR3 region: CASSYTWTGGDEQFF. DNA for the CDR3: TGTGCCAGCAGTTATACTTGGACAGGGGGCGATGAGCAGTTCTTC.

The V call is TRBV11-3, the J call TRBJ2-1; 7 bases are a match to TRBD2. In germline, CDR1 is SGHNT, CDR2 YENEEA. This CDR3 contains 18 residues. V was clipped by 0 bases and J by 8 bases; unmatched bases: 16. The DNA for the CDR3 is TGTGCCAGCAGCTTAGACCCCAGTTTGAGGGAGGGACGGGATGAGCAGTTCTTC. Its protein is CASSLDPSLREGRDEQFF.

The rearrangement joins TRBV4-3 to TRBJ2-1; the D is unclear. The V end lost 3 bases, the J end lost 0 bases, and 6 bases lay between the germline ends. CDR3 length equals 14 residues. Germline V lookup: CDR1 LGHNA, CDR2 YSLEER. The CDR3 is CASSQALSYNEQFF. CDR3 sequence (DNA): TGCGCCAGCAGCCAGGCTCTCTCCTACAATGAGCAGTTCTTC.

On this clone: One end of the junction varies from germline; a read error may be responsible. The chain couples TRBV6-1 to TRBJ2-1; 9 bases fit TRBD1. The CDR3 contains 14 residues. Germline V lookup: CDR1 MNHNS, CDR2 SASEGT. The CDR3 DNA follows: TGTGCCAGCTCCGGGACAGGGCAATACAGTGAGCAGTTCTTC. It translates to CASSGTGQYSEQFF.

This chain uses TRBV4-3 with TRBJ2-7; D remains ambiguous. The length of the CDR3 is 13 residues. The germline V gene encodes CDR1 LGHNA and CDR2 YSLEER. Trimming took off 1 base at V and 4 bases at J, with 8 bases between the two ends. The CDR3 DNA reads TGCGCCAGCAGCCAAGCAAGAGATTACGAGCAGTACTTC. Protein product: CASSQARDYEQYF.

The V gene is TRBV19, the J gene TRBJ1-1; 10 positions match TRBD1. The V segment lost 6 bases and the J segment 3 bases; nucleotides outside the gene matches: 7. The CDR3 totals 15 residues. CDR1 is LNHDA, CDR2 SQIVND, per germline (reference sequence). The CDR3 reads CASRLGQGDDTEAFF. In DNA, the CDR3 is TGTGCCAGTAGGTTAGGACAGGGGGACGACACTGAAGCTTTCTTT.

The chain recombines TRBV9 with TRBJ1-2; D call uncertain. Germline V gene sequence: CDR1 SGDLS, CDR2 YYNGEE. This CDR3 region has 15 residues. V was cut by 1 base and J by 3 bases, with 13 bases left in between. The CDR3: CASSVTEHSYYGYTF. CDR3 DNA: TGTGCCAGCAGCGTAACAGAACATTCATACTATGGCTACACCTTC.

The genes are TRBV6-5 and TRBJ1-5; TRBD1 matches at 8 bases. V shed 5 bases and J 7 bases; nucleotides not matched to a gene: 4. The length of the CDR3 is 13 residues. The germline V gene encodes CDR1 MNHEY and CDR2 SVGAGI. CDR3 bases: TGTGCCAGCAGTGGACAGGGCCGGCAGCCCCAGCATTTT. Translated, it gives CASSGQGRQPQHF.